The 29 T cell receptor beta chains reported below all come from one sample, sequenced in a study of blood T cell repertoires in COVID-19. TCRdb keeps only in-frame clones here, not all; method: immunoSEQ multiplex PCR. The table includes around 70,000 clones, around 86% detected once. The specimen sequenced was peripheral blood. The receptors were sampled from a woman aged 80 or older with active or convalescent COVID-19.

The rearrangement uses TRBV5-7 and TRBJ2-2, with D unclear. TRBV5-7 is annotated as an ORF whose role is uncertain. There are 15 residues in the CDR3. V lost 2 bases and J lost 2, with 10 bases in between. The CDR3 loop reads CASSFRQTNTGELFF. DNA of the CDR3: TGTGCCAGCAGCTTTCGGCAGACTAACACCGGGGAGCTGTTTTTT.

The chain uses TRBV30 and TRBJ1-1, with unresolved D. The V and J ends lost 0 bases and 7 bases respectively, with 12 bases between them. Germline CDR1 GTSNPN, CDR2 SVGIG (reference sequence). The CDR3 runs to 13 residues. CDR3 sequence: CAWSVFPEGEAFF. CDR3 coding DNA: TGTGCCTGGAGTGTATTCCCTGAGGGTGAAGCTTTCTTT.

The chain has TRBV24-1 and TRBJ2-1, with 13 bases lining up with TRBD2. CDR1 is KGHDR and CDR2 is SFDVKD in the germline V gene. The CDR3 has 14 residues. Losses at the gene ends were 10 bases for V and 8 bases for J; bases not matched to a gene: 7. The CDR3 nucleotides are TGTGCCACAGCTACTAGCGGGGGGGCCGATGAGCAGTTCTTC. Protein sequence: CATATSGGADEQFF.

This chain links TRBV19 with TRBJ2-1; 8 nucleotides match TRBD1. J was trimmed by 6 bases and V by 6 bases; bases with no gene match: 7. Germline V gene data show CDR1 as LNHDA and CDR2 as SQIVND (reference sequence). The CDR3 is 14 amino acids. The chain's CDR3 is CASRRTGPPNEQFF. The DNA of the CDR3 is TGTGCCAGTAGGAGGACAGGGCCCCCCAATGAGCAGTTCTTC.

The chain joins TRBV19 to TRBJ1-1; 9 nucleotides match TRBD1. The trim removed 4 bases at V and 6 bases at J, leaving 15 bases unmatched. Germline lookup yields CDR1 LNHDA and CDR2 SQIVND (reference sequence). The CDR3 loop spans 17 amino acids. CDR3 nucleotides: TGTGCCAGTAGTAGCCCTACTACAGGGGGCGACCGGGCTGAAGCTTTCTTT. It encodes CASSSPTTGGDRAEAFF.

The rearrangement uses TRBV18 and TRBJ1-4; 8 bases agree with TRBD1. The CDR3 contains 14 residues. V shed 3 bases and J 4 bases; nucleotides not matched to a gene: 1. The V gene's germline CDR1 is KGHSH and CDR2 LQKENI. The CDR3 loop reads CASSPGQDNEKLFF. Written as DNA, the CDR3 is TGTGCCAGCTCACCGGGACAGGATAATGAAAAACTGTTTTTT.

The chain joins TRBV6-1 to TRBJ2-3, with 12 nucleotides matching TRBD1. This CDR3 spans 18 amino acids. V was pared by 0 bases and J by 4 bases, with 8 bases of the junction left unmatched. Germline lookup yields CDR1 MNHNS and CDR2 SASEGT. The CDR3 loop is CASSEAGGTGGLSDTQYF. The CDR3 DNA is TGTGCCAGCAGTGAAGCCGGAGGGACAGGGGGCTTATCAGATACGCAGTATTTT.

This clone occurred a few times. The V call is TRBV3-1 (or the pseudogene TRBV3-2), the J call TRBJ2-3; TRBD2 matches at 12 bases. The CDR3 runs to 15 residues. V gave up 5 bases and J gave up 5 bases; unmatched junction bases: 5. Germline lookup yields CDR1 LGHDT and CDR2 YNNKEL (reference sequence). This chain's CDR3 is CASSTSGGLGDTQYF. DNA for the CDR3: TGTGCCAGCAGCACTAGCGGGGGGTTGGGAGATACGCAGTATTTT.

The chain combines TRBV9 with TRBJ1-1, with D possibly TRBD1 on 6 matching bases. V was cut by 3 bases and J by 1 base, with 16 bases left in between. The germline CDR1 and CDR2 sequences are SGDLS and YYNGEE. This CDR3 is built from 16 residues. The CDR3 loop is CASSAGPGQPNTEAFF. CDR3 DNA: TGTGCCAGCAGCGCCGGTCCGGGACAACCGAACACTGAAGCTTTCTTT.

This chain joins TRBV7-9 and TRBJ1-2, with TRBD1 identical over 9 bases. The CDR3 loop spans 14 amino acids. Germline CDR1 is SEHNR and CDR2 is FQNEAQ (reference sequence). The V and J ends lost 4 bases and 7 bases, in that order; junction bases with no gene match: 7. DNA of the CDR3: TGTGCCAGCAGCTGGAGAGGACAGGGGCCTGGCTACACCTTC. Protein product: CASSWRGQGPGYTF. The whole variable domain, filled in from reference TRBV7-9 and TRBJ1-2, reads DTGVSQNPRHKITKRGQNVTFRCDPISEHNRLYWYRQTLGQGPEFLTYFQNEAQLEKSRLLSDRFSAERPKGSFSTLEIQRTEQGDSAMYLCASSWRGQGPGYTFGSGTRLTVV.

The genes are TRBV12-3 or TRBV12-4 and TRBJ1-2, with TRBD1 identical over 8 bases. J was trimmed by 4 bases and V by 6 bases; bases with no gene match: 4. The length of the CDR3 is 13 residues. CDR3 residues: CASSPGTGYGYTF. The CDR3 nucleotides are TGTGCCAGCAGCCCCGGGACAGGCTATGGCTACACCTTC.

The rearrangement links TRBV5-1 to TRBJ1-4; TRBD1 aligns across 7 bases. J lost 8 bases, V lost 2 bases, and 6 bases had no gene match. CDR1 and CDR2 from the germline V gene are SGHRS and YFSETQ. The CDR3 runs to 14 residues. The CDR3 bases are TGCGCCAGCAGCTTTACAGGGGTCAGGGAAAAACTGTTTTTT. Translated, it gives CASSFTGVREKLFF.

The J gene is TRBJ1-2, the V gene TRBV2; 9 positions match TRBD1. With V trimmed by 8 bases and J by 2 bases, 6 bases remained unmatched. CDR3 size: 14 residues. Germline V gives CDR1 SNHLY, CDR2 FYNNEI. The CDR3 loop is CASLADRGNYGYTF. DNA of the CDR3: TGTGCCAGCCTTGCGGACAGGGGCAACTATGGCTACACCTTC.

DNA of the CDR3: TGTGCCAGCAGCCAACTAGGGACAGGGGTGGATGAAGCTTTCTTT. It yields the protein CASSQLGTGVDEAFF. The genes are TRBV14 and TRBJ1-1; 10 nucleotides align to TRBD1. Germline loops: CDR1 SGHDN, CDR2 FVKESK. V lost 2 bases to trimming and J lost 7 bases; unmatched junction nucleotides: 7. The CDR3 runs 15 residues.

This rearrangement joins TRBV6-4 to TRBJ1-1, with D perhaps TRBD1 (5 bases). CDR3 size: 14 residues. CDR1 and CDR2 from the germline V gene are MRHNA and SNTAGT. The V and J ends lost 6 bases and 2 bases respectively, with 13 bases between them. In nucleotides, the CDR3 is TGTGCCAGCAGAGGTTTAGGGGAAAACACTGAAGCTTTCTTT. Translated: CASRGLGENTEAFF.

The sample holds one count of this clone. V usage is TRBV25-1 and J usage is TRBJ1-4, with 9 bases identical to TRBD1. The V segment lost 7 bases and the J segment 7 bases; nucleotides outside the gene matches: 13. The germline CDR1 and CDR2 sequences are MGHDK and SYGVNS. There are 16 residues in the CDR3. CDR3 sequence: CASTEGTGRGGEKLFF. The CDR3 nucleotides are TGTGCCAGCACCGAAGGGACAGGGCGAGGAGGTGAAAAACTGTTTTTT.

The chain carries TRBV5-5 and TRBJ2-1; 10 positions match TRBD2. Germline V gives CDR1 SGHKS, CDR2 YYEKEE (reference sequence). The CDR3 spans 17 residues. The V and J ends lost 6 bases and 6 bases, in that order; junction bases with no gene match: 15. For the CDR3, the DNA is TGTGCCAGCACCAACCGGACCGGGACTAGCGAGATCAATGAGCAGTTCTTC. It codes for CASTNRTGTSEINEQFF. The full variable domain, rest sourced from reference TRBV5-5 and TRBJ2-1, is DAGVTQSPTHLIKTRGQQVTLRCSPISGHKSVSWYQQVLGQGPQFIFQYYEKEERGRGNFPDRFSARQFPNYSSELNVNALLLGDSALYLCASTNRTGTSEINEQFFGPGTRLTVL.

The chain links TRBV11-2 to TRBJ1-5; no clear D. The CDR3 loop spans 12 amino acids. CDR1 and CDR2 from the germline V gene are SGHAT and FQNNGV. Trimming pared 2 bases from V and 4 bases from J, leaving 3 bases between. The CDR3 nucleotides are TGTGCCAGCAGCTTACCGAATCAGCCCCAGCATTTT. Translation: CASSLPNQPQHF.

This chain joins TRBV9 and TRBJ1-3; D is uncertain. The CDR3 runs to 16 residues. CDR1 and CDR2 (germline): SGDLS, YYNGEE. V was cut by 3 bases and J by 4 bases, with 17 bases left in between. CDR3 sequence: CASSASGERRGNTIYF. CDR3 DNA sequence: TGTGCCAGCAGCGCTTCCGGGGAACGCAGGGGAAACACCATATATTTT.

J is TRBJ2-5 and V is TRBV5-1; a weak D match, TRBD1 (5 bases). The CDR3 is made up of 14 amino acids. V lost 4 bases and J 0 bases, leaving 10 bases between the germline ends. Germline loops: CDR1 SGHRS, CDR2 YFSETQ. The CDR3 DNA reads TGCGCCAGCAGCCAGCCGGACAACCAAGAGACCCAGTACTTC. Its translation is CASSQPDNQETQYF. The full variable domain, with the rest looked up from reference TRBV5-1 and TRBJ2-5, is KAGVTQTPRYLIKTRGQQVTLSCSPISGHRSVSWYQQTPGQGLQFLFEYFSETQRNKGNFPGRFSGRQFSNSRSEMNVSTLELGDSALYLCASSQPDNQETQYFGPGTRLLVL.

The rearrangement uses TRBV9 and TRBJ2-3, with TRBD2 identical over 9 bases. Germline CDR1 is SGDLS and CDR2 is YYNGEE. Trimming at V came to 4 bases and at J to 3 bases, leaving 6 bases not matched to a gene. This CDR3 region has 15 residues. Written as DNA, the CDR3 is TGTGCCAGCAGCTTATCTAGCGGGGTTACAGATACGCAGTATTTT. It translates to CASSLSSGVTDTQYF.

The chain combines TRBV2 with TRBJ1-6, with a tentative D call TRBD1 (6 bases). V lost 6 bases, J lost 6 bases, and 12 bases lay in between. CDR1 is SNHLY and CDR2 is FYNNEI in the germline V gene. This CDR3 spans 14 amino acids. The CDR3 region has the DNA TGTGCCAGCAGGGGGAACAGGGCTAATTCACCCCTCCACTTT. It specifies CASRGNRANSPLHF.

This chain connects TRBV18 to TRBJ2-1; 7 nucleotides align to TRBD2. CDR1 and CDR2 (germline): KGHSH, LQKENI. V was clipped by 4 bases and J by 3 bases; unmatched bases: 3. CDR3 length: 14 residues. CDR3 region: CASSLLADYNEQFF. The CDR3 region has the DNA TGTGCCAGCTCACTCCTAGCGGACTACAATGAGCAGTTCTTC. Looking up the rest from reference TRBV18 and TRBJ2-1 gives the full variable domain: NAGVMQNPRHLVRRRGQEARLRCSPMKGHSHVYWYRQLPEEGLKFMVYLQKENIIDESGMPKERFSAEFPKEGPSILRIQQVVRGDSAAYFCASSLLADYNEQFFGPGTRLTVL.

The chain combines TRBV7-6 with TRBJ2-2; possibly TRBD1 for D (5 bases). This CDR3 has 15 residues. The V end was cut by 5 bases, the J end by 2 bases, with 12 bases between. From germline, CDR1 is SGHVS and CDR2 FNYEAQ. The CDR3: CASSPRQTNTGELFF. CDR3 coding DNA: TGTGCCAGCAGCCCGAGACAGACCAACACCGGGGAGCTGTTTTTT.

The V and J genes are TRBV7-6 and TRBJ2-3; TRBD2 agrees at 8 bases. CDR1 SGHVS and CDR2 FNYEAQ come from the germline V gene. V was pared by 1 base and J by 6 bases, with 3 bases of the junction left unmatched. The CDR3 is 14 residues long. The CDR3 loop reads CASSLVAGGDTQYF. In DNA form, the CDR3 reads TGTGCCAGCAGCTTAGTTGCGGGGGGCGATACGCAGTATTTT.

The chain employs TRBV15 and TRBJ2-2; 7 bases align to TRBD1. The CDR3 extends over 15 amino acids. J lost 4 bases, V lost 2 bases, and 4 bases had no gene match. From germline, CDR1 is LNHNV and CDR2 YYDKDF (reference sequence). The DNA for the CDR3 is TGTGCCACCAGCAGATCGGGACAGACCACCGGGGAGCTGTTTTTT. Protein product: CATSRSGQTTGELFF.

The V and J genes are TRBV27 and TRBJ2-2; 8 nucleotides agree with TRBD2. This CDR3 is 14 amino acids long. J was trimmed by 4 bases and V by 9 bases; bases with no gene match: 7. From germline, CDR1 is MNHEY and CDR2 SMNVEV (reference sequence). The CDR3 DNA sequence: TGTGCCAGAAACGGGGGGGAGTGCACCGGGGAGCTGTTTTTT. Amino acid sequence: CARNGGECTGELFF.

This chain connects TRBV11-1 to TRBJ2-3; TRBD2 aligns across 7 bases. CDR1 and CDR2 (germline): SGHAT, FQDESV (reference sequence). Trimming removed 4 bases from V and 1 base from J; junction bases left unmatched: 5. CDR3 length: 15 amino acids. The CDR3 DNA sequence: TGTGCCAGCAGCTGGGGGGGGGTTGGCACAGATACGCAGTATTTT. The encoded protein is CASSWGGVGTDTQYF.

The rearrangement links TRBV5-6 to TRBJ2-4, with D perhaps TRBD1 (5 bases). Trimming took 0 bases from V and 6 from J, leaving 13 bases between them. There are 15 residues in the CDR3. The germline CDR1 and CDR2 sequences are SGHDT and YYEEEE. DNA for the CDR3: TGTGCCAGCAGCTTGGGCCAGGGCGGAATAAACATTCAGTACTTC. Its protein product is CASSLGQGGINIQYF.